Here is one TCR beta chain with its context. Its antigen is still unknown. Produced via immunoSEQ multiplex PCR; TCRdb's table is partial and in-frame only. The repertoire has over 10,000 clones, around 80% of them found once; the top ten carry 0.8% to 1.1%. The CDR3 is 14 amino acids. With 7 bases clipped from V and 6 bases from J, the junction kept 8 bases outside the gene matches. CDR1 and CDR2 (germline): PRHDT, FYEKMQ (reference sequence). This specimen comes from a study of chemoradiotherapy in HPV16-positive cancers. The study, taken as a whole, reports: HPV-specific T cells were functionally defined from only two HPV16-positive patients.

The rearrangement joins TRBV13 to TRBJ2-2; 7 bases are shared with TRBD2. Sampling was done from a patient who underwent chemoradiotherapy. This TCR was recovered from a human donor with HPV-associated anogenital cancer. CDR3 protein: CASIRAGESGELFF. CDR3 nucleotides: TGTGCCAGCATTAGGGCGGGGGAATCCGGGGAGCTGTTTTTT. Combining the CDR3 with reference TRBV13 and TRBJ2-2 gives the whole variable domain AAGVIQSPRHLIKEKRETATLKCYPIPRHDTVYWYQQGPGQDPQFLISFYEKMQSDKGSIPDRFSAQQFSDYHSELNMSSLELGDSALYFCASIRAGESGELFFGEGSRLTVL.